Listed here is a single TCR beta chain. TCRdb itself ran the 5' RACE reads through MiXCR, one entry per CDR3 protein. The sample holds about 62,000 distinct CDR3 sequences, 30% seen once. Germline trimming cut 1 base from V and 8 bases from J; bases unmatched to any gene: 8. Germline V lookup: CDR1 SGHDT, CDR2 YYEEEE. This CDR3 is built from 14 residues. The sequenced sample was tumor-infiltrating naive CD4+ T cells sorted from the breast tumor. The subset here: naive CD4+ T cells, CD4+CD45RA+CD25-. The rearrangement uses TRBV5-6 and TRBJ2-7; 8 bases are shared with TRBD2. The clonotype comes from a female donor with breast cancer. CDR3 nucleotides: TGTGCCAGCAGCTTGAAGGCGGGGGGAGAGAAGCAGTACTTC. It encodes CASSLKAGGEKQYF.